What follows are 5 T cell receptor beta chains derived from one specimen sequenced in a study of blood T cell repertoires in COVID-19. Produced via immunoSEQ multiplex PCR; TCRdb's table is partial and in-frame only. Among roughly 250,000 clones listed, about 90% were seen once. Material: peripheral blood. The receptors stem from a woman aged 35 to 49 with acute or convalescent COVID-19.

The chain has TRBV5-1 and TRBJ2-4, with TRBD2 identical over 7 bases. Germline V gene data show CDR1 as SGHRS and CDR2 as YFSETQ. The CDR3 is 18 amino acids. With V trimmed by 0 bases and J by 0 bases, 9 bases remained unmatched. CDR3 sequence reads: CASSLEFGGELAKNIQYF. The CDR3 coding sequence is TGCGCCAGCAGCTTGGAATTTGGGGGGGAACTAGCCAAAAACATTCAGTACTTC.

The J gene is TRBJ1-3, the V gene TRBV6-2 or TRBV6-3; 10 bases are a match to TRBD1. Germline CDR1 reads MNHEY; CDR2 reads SVGEGT. Germline trimming cut 6 bases from V and 2 bases from J; bases unmatched to any gene: 7. The CDR3 is 16 amino acids. CDR3 loop: CASSRSGTGAGNTIYF. In DNA, the CDR3 is TGTGCCAGCAGCCGCTCCGGGACAGGGGCTGGAAACACCATATATTTT.

Remarks on this clone: Different DNA sequences within this sample yield the same CDR3. The V gene is TRBV14, the J gene TRBJ1-6; TRBD1 is a possible D gene (5 bases). Trimming took off 3 bases at V and 6 bases at J, with 6 bases between the two ends. The germline gives CDR1 SGHDN, CDR2 FVKESK. This CDR3 contains 13 residues. CDR3: CASSQGGNSPLHF. DNA of the CDR3: TGTGCCAGCAGCCAGGGGGGTAATTCACCCCTCCACTTT.

The rearrangement links TRBV6-5 to TRBJ1-1; TRBD1 might be the D (6 bases). The CDR3 consists of 14 residues. Germline CDR1 MNHEY, CDR2 SVGAGI. V lost 4 bases to trimming and J lost 3 bases, with 12 bases between them. The CDR3, as DNA: TGTGCCAGCAGTTCGGACAGATTTGACACTGAAGCTTTCTTT. Encoded protein: CASSSDRFDTEAFF.

The V call is TRBV5-1, the J call TRBJ1-4; 9 bases line up with TRBD1. The CDR3 sequence is 16 residues long. CDR1 and CDR2 (germline): SGHRS, YFSETQ. Unmatched junction bases numbered 11, after V lost 4 bases and J lost 7 bases. CDR3 amino acids: CASSAYRGRFGEKLFF. For the CDR3, the DNA is TGCGCCAGCAGCGCTTACAGGGGGCGGTTTGGTGAAAAACTGTTTTTT.